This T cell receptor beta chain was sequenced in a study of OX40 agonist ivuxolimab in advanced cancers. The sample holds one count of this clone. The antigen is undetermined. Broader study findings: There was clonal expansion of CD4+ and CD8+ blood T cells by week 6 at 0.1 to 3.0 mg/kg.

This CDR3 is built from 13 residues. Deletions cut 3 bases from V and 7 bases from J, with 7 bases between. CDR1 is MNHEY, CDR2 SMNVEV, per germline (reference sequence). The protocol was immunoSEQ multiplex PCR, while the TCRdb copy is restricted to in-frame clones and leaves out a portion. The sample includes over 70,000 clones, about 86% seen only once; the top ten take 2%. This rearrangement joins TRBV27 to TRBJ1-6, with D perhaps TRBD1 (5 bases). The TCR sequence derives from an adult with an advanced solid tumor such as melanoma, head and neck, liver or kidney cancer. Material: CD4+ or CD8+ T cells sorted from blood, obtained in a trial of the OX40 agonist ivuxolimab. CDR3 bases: TGTGCCAGCAGTTTCAGGGCGAATTCACCCCTCCACTTT. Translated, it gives CASSFRANSPLHF.